These 25 T cell receptor beta chains were sequenced from one sample in a study of blood T cell repertoires in COVID-19. Sequencing used immunoSEQ multiplex PCR; TCRdb keeps in-frame clones, though not all of them. This sample has about 230,000 clones, with 80% to 90% found just once. The sequenced sample was peripheral blood. The receptors stem from a man aged 45-65 years with COVID-19, enrolled during active disease.

This chain joins TRBV19 and TRBJ1-1; 9 nucleotides align to TRBD1. CDR1 LNHDA and CDR2 SQIVND come from the germline V gene (reference sequence). The CDR3 consists of 15 residues. V lost 4 bases and J lost 4; bases outside the gene matches: 7. DNA for the CDR3: TGTGCCAGTAGTACGGGACAGGGTGCGGGCACTGAAGCTTTCTTT. The encoded protein is CASSTGQGAGTEAFF.

This rearrangement joins TRBV5-4 to TRBJ2-2, with TRBD1 identical over 7 bases. The CDR3 extends over 15 amino acids. The germline CDR1 and CDR2 sequences are SGHNT and YYREEE (reference sequence). With 6 bases clipped from V and 5 bases from J, the junction kept 10 bases outside the gene matches. DNA of the CDR3: TGTGCCAGCAACAGACAGGGTGGCGATACCGGGGAGCTGTTTTTT. Protein product: CASNRQGGDTGELFF.

V is TRBV5-1 and J is TRBJ2-1; 14 nucleotides align to TRBD2. Germline lookup yields CDR1 SGHRS and CDR2 YFSETQ. V dropped 3 bases and J dropped 9; count of bases not matched to a gene: 5. CDR3 length equals 15 residues. CDR3 sequence: CASSSGTSGSFEQFF. The CDR3 region has the DNA TGCGCCAGCAGCTCGGGGACTAGCGGGAGCTTTGAGCAGTTCTTC.

This chain connects TRBV4-1 to TRBJ2-2; 7 bases map to TRBD1. The CDR3 consists of 15 residues. Looked up from germline, CDR1 is MGHRA and CDR2 is YSYEKL. V shed 5 bases, J shed 4 bases, and the junction held 7 bases outside the gene matches. This chain's CDR3 is CASSARGLRTGELFF. Here the CDR3 DNA reads TGCGCCAGCAGCGCGAGGGGGCTCCGCACCGGGGAGCTGTTTTTT.

The gene calls are TRBV19 and TRBJ2-7; TRBD2 agrees at 8 bases. The CDR3 is 15 residues long. Germline CDR1 reads LNHDA; CDR2 reads SQIVND (reference sequence). V trimming: 5 bases; J trimming: 2 bases; junction bases outside the gene matches: 8. In nucleotides, the CDR3 is TGTGCCAGTAGTGTCAGCGGGAGTAGTCCCTACGAGCAGTACTTC. This sequence encodes CASSVSGSSPYEQYF.

J is TRBJ2-7 and V is TRBV7-9; weak D call: TRBD1 (6 bases). The ends were cut back, 1 base at V and 2 bases at J, with 15 bases in the middle. CDR1 is SEHNR, CDR2 FQNEAQ, per germline (reference sequence). The CDR3 contains 16 residues. The CDR3: CASSLEPQGIAYEQYF. As DNA, the CDR3 is TGTGCCAGCAGCTTAGAGCCCCAGGGGATCGCCTACGAGCAGTACTTC.

Of note for this clone: The sample contains more than one DNA sequence encoding this CDR3. The J gene is TRBJ1-4, the V gene TRBV19, with 11 nucleotides matching TRBD1. The V segment lost 8 bases and the J segment 0 bases; nucleotides outside the gene matches: 5. This CDR3 contains 16 residues. The germline CDR1 and CDR2 sequences are LNHDA and SQIVND (reference sequence). DNA for the CDR3: TGTGCCAGTTCCCGGACAGGGGGCTCAACTAATGAAAAACTGTTTTTT. Its translation is CASSRTGGSTNEKLFF. Variable domain in full (rest from reference TRBV19 and TRBJ1-4): DGGITQSPKYLFRKEGQNVTLSCEQNLNHDAMYWYRQDPGQGLRLIYYSQIVNDFQKGDIAEGYSVSREKKESFPLTVTSAQKNPTAFYLCASSRTGGSTNEKLFFGSGTQLSVL.

Only a few counts were recorded for this clone. The chain uses TRBV11-2 and TRBJ2-3; TRBD2 matches 8 bases. V lost 11 bases, J lost 1 base, and 11 bases stayed unmatched. Germline assignment: CDR1 SGHAT and CDR2 FQNNGV. The CDR3 extends over 15 amino acids. The CDR3 here is CAAKTGGAGTDTQYF. As DNA, the CDR3 is TGTGCCGCAAAGACCGGGGGGGCCGGCACAGATACGCAGTATTTT.

The chain couples TRBV29-1 to TRBJ1-3; 7 bases line up with TRBD1. The germline V gene encodes CDR1 SQVTM and CDR2 ANQGSEA. The CDR3 consists of 18 residues. After removal of 0 bases from V and 0 bases from J, the junction contained 11 bases not matched to a gene. CDR3 sequence (DNA): TGCAGCGTTGAAGATCTGGGAACAGGGGCGTACTCTGGAAACACCATATATTTT. Its translation: CSVEDLGTGAYSGNTIYF.

This chain connects TRBV19 to TRBJ2-7; tentatively, D is TRBD2 (5 bases). The CDR3 loop spans 15 amino acids. Trimming took off 10 bases at V and 4 bases at J, with 23 bases between the two ends. The germline V gene encodes CDR1 LNHDA and CDR2 SQIVND (reference sequence). For the CDR3, the DNA is TGTGCCACTTCCTGGGAGTTGTTCCAAAGTTACGAGCAGTACTTC. Its protein product is CATSWELFQSYEQYF. The whole variable domain, filled in from reference TRBV19 and TRBJ2-7, reads DGGITQSPKYLFRKEGQNVTLSCEQNLNHDAMYWYRQDPGQGLRLIYYSQIVNDFQKGDIAEGYSVSREKKESFPLTVTSAQKNPTAFYLCATSWELFQSYEQYFGPGTRLTVT.

V and J are TRBV10-3 and TRBJ1-5; TRBD1 matches 9 bases. CDR3 length: 18 amino acids. Trimming at V came to 2 bases and at J to 6 bases, leaving 14 bases not matched to a gene. CDR1 is ENHRY and CDR2 is SYGVKD in the germline V gene. The CDR3 protein is CAISERGQGGAAGQPQHF. The CDR3 DNA reads TGTGCCATCAGTGAGCGGGGACAGGGAGGGGCAGCGGGTCAGCCCCAGCATTTT.

The V and J genes are TRBV4-3 and TRBJ2-1, with 9 nucleotides matching TRBD2. CDR3 length: 15 residues. The germline CDR1 and CDR2 sequences are LGHNA and YSLEER. J was trimmed by 7 bases and V by 4 bases; bases with no gene match: 8. CDR3 coding DNA: TGCGCCAGCAGCCCCGGGGCTAGCGGGGTGAATGAGCAGTTCTTC. Residues: CASSPGASGVNEQFF.

This clone came up many times. The rearrangement links TRBV11-1 to TRBJ2-1, with TRBD2 as a possible D gene (6 bases). Trimming pared 5 bases from V and 4 bases from J, leaving 15 bases between. Looked up from germline, CDR1 is SGHAT and CDR2 is FQDESV (reference sequence). The CDR3 sequence is 15 residues long. CDR3 DNA: TGTGCCAGCAGCATCGGGGCCGGGGGTTACAATGAGCAGTTCTTC. This translates into CASSIGAGGYNEQFF.

This rearrangement joins TRBV6-5 to TRBJ1-1; D possibly corresponds to TRBD1 (5 bases). V dropped 6 bases and J dropped 1 base, with 9 bases sitting between them. Germline V lookup: CDR1 MNHEY, CDR2 SVGAGI. This CDR3 contains 13 residues. The CDR3 loop reads CASRGVSNTEAFF. In DNA, the CDR3 is TGTGCCAGCAGAGGGGTATCGAACACTGAAGCTTTCTTT.

As concerns this clone: The junction departs from germline at one end; a sequencing error may be responsible. This chain connects TRBV5-6 to TRBJ2-7; 7 positions agree with TRBD2. The CDR3 totals 14 residues. The germline V gene has CDR1 SGHDT and CDR2 YYEEEE. The CDR3 reads CASSLANGGRLGTF. The CDR3 bases are TGTGCCAGCAGCTTGGCCAATGGCGGGAGATTGGGAACTTTC.

This clone has only a few counts. V is TRBV2 and J is TRBJ1-5, with D unresolved. Trimming pared 1 base from V and 0 bases from J, leaving 19 bases between. CDR1 is SNHLY, CDR2 FYNNEI, per germline. This CDR3 region has 19 residues. Here the CDR3 DNA reads TGTGCCAGCAGTGAAGACATTGTGCGGCATACTAATAGCAATCAGCCCCAGCATTTT. Translation gives CASSEDIVRHTNSNQPQHF.

The chain joins TRBV12-3 or TRBV12-4 to TRBJ2-1; D possibly corresponds to TRBD1 (6 bases). Trimming stripped 7 bases from V and 5 bases from J, with 12 bases between. The CDR3 has 13 amino acids. DNA of the CDR3: TGTGCCAGCACCCGAGGGGGAAACAATGAGCAGTTCTTC. Translation gives CASTRGGNNEQFF.

The rearrangement uses TRBV14 and TRBJ1-3; D is ambiguous. V was clipped by 3 bases and J by 0 bases, with 9 bases between them. From germline, CDR1 is SGHDN and CDR2 FVKESK. The CDR3 extends over 15 amino acids. The CDR3 region is CASSHLLNSGNTIYF. In DNA, the CDR3 is TGTGCCAGCAGCCACCTACTGAACTCTGGAAACACCATATATTTT.

This chain uses TRBV5-4 with TRBJ2-2, with a possible D match to TRBD2 (6 bases). V lost 7 bases to trimming and J lost 0 bases, with 13 bases between them. This CDR3 spans 15 amino acids. Germline lookup yields CDR1 SGHNT and CDR2 YYREEE (reference sequence). This CDR3 is CASHRENANTGELFF. CDR3 nucleotide sequence: TGTGCCAGCCACCGGGAGAACGCGAACACCGGGGAGCTGTTTTTT.

V and J are TRBV15 and TRBJ1-5, with D maybe TRBD1 (5 bases). V was trimmed by 0 bases and J by 9 bases, leaving 12 bases between them. Per germline, CDR1 LNHNV and CDR2 YYDKDF (reference sequence). CDR3 length: 14 residues. The CDR3 here is CATSREGVGWPQHF. As DNA, the CDR3 is TGTGCCACCAGCAGAGAAGGGGTAGGGTGGCCCCAGCATTTT.

This chain links TRBV10-3 with TRBJ2-7, with TRBD1 matching over 10 bases. Per the germline V gene, CDR1 is ENHRY and CDR2 is SYGVKD. The CDR3 is 14 amino acids. J gave up 3 bases and V 6 bases, and 5 bases lay outside the gene matches. The CDR3 spells CAIRAGQGHYEQYF. In DNA, the CDR3 is TGTGCCATCAGGGCGGGACAGGGGCACTACGAGCAGTACTTC.

The V gene is TRBV5-5, the J gene TRBJ1-1; D is perhaps TRBD1 (6 bases). V dropped 3 bases and J dropped 4 bases, with 22 bases sitting between them. CDR1 is SGHKS, CDR2 YYEKEE, per germline (reference sequence). This CDR3 region has 17 residues. This CDR3 is CASSSTPPGGAGTEAFF. CDR3 DNA sequence: TGTGCCAGCAGCTCAACTCCCCCGGGGGGCGCGGGCACTGAAGCTTTCTTT.

This CDR3 reads CASSQVDDRACRGNTIYF. For the CDR3, the DNA is TGTGCCAGCAGCCAAGTCGATGACAGGGCATGTCGTGGAAACACCATATATTTT. The chain employs TRBV3-1 (or the pseudogene TRBV3-2) and TRBJ1-3, with 7 bases identical to TRBD1. The CDR3 is 18 amino acids. V trimming: 1 base; J trimming: 3 bases; junction bases outside the gene matches: 12. The germline V gene encodes CDR1 LGHDT and CDR2 YNNKEL (reference sequence).

The V call is TRBV11-2, the J call TRBJ2-3; 7 bases are a match to TRBD2. Germline CDR1 is SGHAT and CDR2 is FQNNGV. V shed 4 bases and J 1 base; nucleotides not matched to a gene: 5. This CDR3 comprises 15 residues. The CDR3 DNA is TGTGCCAGCAGCTCTATTGGGGGGGGCACAGATACGCAGTATTTT. It is translated as CASSSIGGGTDTQYF.

Note on this clone: This sample also contains other DNA sequences that code for the same CDR3. The J gene is TRBJ2-7, the V gene TRBV28; 10 nucleotides agree with TRBD1. The CDR3 contains 14 residues. V lost 4 bases to trimming and J lost 2 bases; unmatched junction nucleotides: 2. The V gene's germline CDR1 is MDHEN and CDR2 SYDVKM. The chain's CDR3 is CASSSGQGTYEQYF. The CDR3 DNA follows: TGTGCCAGCAGTTCGGGACAGGGGACCTACGAGCAGTACTTC.